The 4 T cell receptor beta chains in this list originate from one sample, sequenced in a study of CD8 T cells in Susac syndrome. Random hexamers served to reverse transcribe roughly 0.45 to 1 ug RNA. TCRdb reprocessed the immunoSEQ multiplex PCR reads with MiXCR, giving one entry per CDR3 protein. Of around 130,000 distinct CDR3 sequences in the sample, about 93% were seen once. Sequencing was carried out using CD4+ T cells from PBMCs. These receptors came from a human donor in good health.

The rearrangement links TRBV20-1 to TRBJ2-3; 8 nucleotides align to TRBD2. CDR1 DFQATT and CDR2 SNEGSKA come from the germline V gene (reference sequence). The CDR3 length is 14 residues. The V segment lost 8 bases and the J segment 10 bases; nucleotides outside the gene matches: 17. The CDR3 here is CSTGTSHRRNAQYF. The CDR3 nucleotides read TGCAGTACCGGGACTAGTCATCGTCGAAACGCGCAGTATTTT.

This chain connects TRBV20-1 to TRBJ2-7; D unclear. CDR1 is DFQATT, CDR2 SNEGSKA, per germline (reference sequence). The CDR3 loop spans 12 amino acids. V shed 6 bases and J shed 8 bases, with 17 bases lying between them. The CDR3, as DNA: TGCAGTGCCGCCCCAGGTTCTCAACAGCAGTACTTC. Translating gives CSAAPGSQQQYF.

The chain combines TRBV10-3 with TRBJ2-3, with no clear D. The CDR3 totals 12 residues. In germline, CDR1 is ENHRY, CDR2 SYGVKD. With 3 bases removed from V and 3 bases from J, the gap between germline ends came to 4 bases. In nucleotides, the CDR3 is TGTGCCATCAGTGAACGGACAGATACGCAGTATTTT. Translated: CAISERTDTQYF.

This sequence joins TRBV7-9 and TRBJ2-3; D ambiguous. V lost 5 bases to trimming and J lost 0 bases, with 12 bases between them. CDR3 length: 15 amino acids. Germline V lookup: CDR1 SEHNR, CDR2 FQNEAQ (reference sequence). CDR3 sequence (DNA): TGTGCCAGCAGCCAATCTGTTATCAGCACAGATACGCAGTATTTT. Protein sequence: CASSQSVISTDTQYF. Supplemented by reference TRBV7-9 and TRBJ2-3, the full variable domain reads DTGVSQNPRHKITKRGQNVTFRCDPISEHNRLYWYRQTLGQGPEFLTYFQNEAQLEKSRLLSDRFSAERPKGSFSTLEIQRTEQGDSAMYLCASSQSVISTDTQYFGPGTRLTVL.